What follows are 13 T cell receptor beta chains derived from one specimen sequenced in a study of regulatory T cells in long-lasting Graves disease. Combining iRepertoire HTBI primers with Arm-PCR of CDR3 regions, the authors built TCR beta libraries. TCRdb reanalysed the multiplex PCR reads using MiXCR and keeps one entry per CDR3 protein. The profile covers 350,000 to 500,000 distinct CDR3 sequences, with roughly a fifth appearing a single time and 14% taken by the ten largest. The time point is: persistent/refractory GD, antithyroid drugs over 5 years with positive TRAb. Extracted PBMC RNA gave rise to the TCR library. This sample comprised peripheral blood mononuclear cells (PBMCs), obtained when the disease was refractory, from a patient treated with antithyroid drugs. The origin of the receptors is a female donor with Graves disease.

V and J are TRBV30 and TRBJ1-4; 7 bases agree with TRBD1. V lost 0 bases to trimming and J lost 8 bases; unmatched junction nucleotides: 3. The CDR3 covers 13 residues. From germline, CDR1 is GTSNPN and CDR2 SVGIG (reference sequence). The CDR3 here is CAWSVQGDEKLFF. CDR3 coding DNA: TGTGCCTGGAGTGTCCAGGGGGACGAAAAACTGTTTTTT.

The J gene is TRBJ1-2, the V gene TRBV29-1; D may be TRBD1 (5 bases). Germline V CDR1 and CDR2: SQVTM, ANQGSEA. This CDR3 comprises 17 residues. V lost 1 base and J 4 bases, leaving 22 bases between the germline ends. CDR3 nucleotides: TGCAGCGTTGAAGCTTGGCAGGGTCGGGGCCCGATCTATGGCTACACCTTC. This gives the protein CSVEAWQGRGPIYGYTF.

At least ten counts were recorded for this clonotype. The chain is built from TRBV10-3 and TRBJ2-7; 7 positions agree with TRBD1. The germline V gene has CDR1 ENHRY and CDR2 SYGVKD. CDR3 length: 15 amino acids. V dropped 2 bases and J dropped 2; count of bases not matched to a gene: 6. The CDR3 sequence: CAISEPGQITYEQYF. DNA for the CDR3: TGTGCCATCAGTGAGCCGGGACAGATTACCTACGAGCAGTACTTC.

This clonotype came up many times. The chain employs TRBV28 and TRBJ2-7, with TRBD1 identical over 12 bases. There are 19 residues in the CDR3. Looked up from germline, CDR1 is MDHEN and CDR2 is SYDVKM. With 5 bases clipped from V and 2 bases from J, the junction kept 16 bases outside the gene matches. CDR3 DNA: TGTGCCAGCAGTCCGCCGCGGGACAGGGGGCCAATGACCCCCTACGAGCAGTACTTC. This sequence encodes CASSPPRDRGPMTPYEQYF. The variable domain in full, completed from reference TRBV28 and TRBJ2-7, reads DVKVTQSSRYLVKRTGEKVFLECVQDMDHENMFWYRQDPGLGLRLIYFSYDVKMKEKGDIPEGYSVSREKKERFSLILESASTNQTSMYLCASSPPRDRGPMTPYEQYFGPGTRLTVT.

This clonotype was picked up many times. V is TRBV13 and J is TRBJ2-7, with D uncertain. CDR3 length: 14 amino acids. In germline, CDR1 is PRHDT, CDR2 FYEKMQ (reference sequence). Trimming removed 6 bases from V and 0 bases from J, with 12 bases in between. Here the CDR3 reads CASSGRSSSYEQYF. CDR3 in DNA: TGTGCCAGCAGTGGACGGTCGAGCTCCTACGAGCAGTACTTC.

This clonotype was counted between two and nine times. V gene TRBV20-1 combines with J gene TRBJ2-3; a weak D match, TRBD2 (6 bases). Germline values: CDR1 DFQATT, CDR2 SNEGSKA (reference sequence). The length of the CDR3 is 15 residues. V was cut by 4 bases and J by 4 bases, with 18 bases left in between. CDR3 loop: CSAKRLDSDPDTQYF. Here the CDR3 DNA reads TGCAGTGCTAAGCGACTAGATTCTGACCCAGATACGCAGTATTTT.

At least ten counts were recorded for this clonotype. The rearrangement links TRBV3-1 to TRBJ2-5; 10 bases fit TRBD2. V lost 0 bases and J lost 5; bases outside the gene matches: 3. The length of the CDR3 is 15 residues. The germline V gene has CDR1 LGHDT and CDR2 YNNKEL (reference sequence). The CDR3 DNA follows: TGTGCCAGCAGCCAAGAACTAGCGGGATTCGAGACCCAGTACTTC. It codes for CASSQELAGFETQYF.

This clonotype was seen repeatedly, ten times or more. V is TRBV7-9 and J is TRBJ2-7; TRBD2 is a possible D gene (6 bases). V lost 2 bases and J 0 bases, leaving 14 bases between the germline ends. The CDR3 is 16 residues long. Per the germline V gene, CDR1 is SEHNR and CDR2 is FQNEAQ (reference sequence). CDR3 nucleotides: TGTGCCAGCAGCTTAAAAAGGGAGGAGGGCTCCTACGAGCAGTACTTC. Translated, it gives CASSLKREEGSYEQYF.

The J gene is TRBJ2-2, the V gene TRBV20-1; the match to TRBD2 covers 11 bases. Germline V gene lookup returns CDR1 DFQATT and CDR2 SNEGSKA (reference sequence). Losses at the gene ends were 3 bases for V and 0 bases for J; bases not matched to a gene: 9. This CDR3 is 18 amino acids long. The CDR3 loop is CSASSSGTSGTNTGELFF. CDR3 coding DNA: TGCAGTGCTAGCAGCTCCGGGACTAGCGGAACGAACACCGGGGAGCTGTTTTTT.

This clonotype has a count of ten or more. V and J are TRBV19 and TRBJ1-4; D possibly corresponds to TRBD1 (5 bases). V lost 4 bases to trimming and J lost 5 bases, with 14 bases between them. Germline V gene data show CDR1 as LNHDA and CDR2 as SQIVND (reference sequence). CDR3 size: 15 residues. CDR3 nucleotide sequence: TGTGCCAGTAGTACACCGACGGGGGAGAATGAAAAACTGTTTTTT. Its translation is CASSTPTGENEKLFF.

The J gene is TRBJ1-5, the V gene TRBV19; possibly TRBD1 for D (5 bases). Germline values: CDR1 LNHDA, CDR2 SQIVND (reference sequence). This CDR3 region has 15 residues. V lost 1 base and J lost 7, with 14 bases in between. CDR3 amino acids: CASSIVVEGNQPQHF. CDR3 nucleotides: TGTGCCAGTAGTATAGTGGTGGAGGGGAACCAGCCCCAGCATTTT. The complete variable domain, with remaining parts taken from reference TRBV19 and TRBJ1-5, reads DGGITQSPKYLFRKEGQNVTLSCEQNLNHDAMYWYRQDPGQGLRLIYYSQIVNDFQKGDIAEGYSVSREKKESFPLTVTSAQKNPTAFYLCASSIVVEGNQPQHFGDGTRLSIL.

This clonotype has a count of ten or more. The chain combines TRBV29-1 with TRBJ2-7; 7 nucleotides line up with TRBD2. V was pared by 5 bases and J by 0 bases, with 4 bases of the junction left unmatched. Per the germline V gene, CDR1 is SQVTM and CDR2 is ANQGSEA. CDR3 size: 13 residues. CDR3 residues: CSVLAGASYEQYF. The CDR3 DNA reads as TGCAGCGTTCTGGCGGGAGCCTCCTACGAGCAGTACTTC.

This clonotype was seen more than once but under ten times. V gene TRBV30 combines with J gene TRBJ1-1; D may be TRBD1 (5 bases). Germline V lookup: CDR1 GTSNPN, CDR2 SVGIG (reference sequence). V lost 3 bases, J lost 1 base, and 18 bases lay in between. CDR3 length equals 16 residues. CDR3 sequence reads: CAWREPGLKRNTEAFF. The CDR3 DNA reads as TGTGCCTGGAGAGAGCCGGGACTCAAGAGGAACACTGAAGCTTTCTTT.